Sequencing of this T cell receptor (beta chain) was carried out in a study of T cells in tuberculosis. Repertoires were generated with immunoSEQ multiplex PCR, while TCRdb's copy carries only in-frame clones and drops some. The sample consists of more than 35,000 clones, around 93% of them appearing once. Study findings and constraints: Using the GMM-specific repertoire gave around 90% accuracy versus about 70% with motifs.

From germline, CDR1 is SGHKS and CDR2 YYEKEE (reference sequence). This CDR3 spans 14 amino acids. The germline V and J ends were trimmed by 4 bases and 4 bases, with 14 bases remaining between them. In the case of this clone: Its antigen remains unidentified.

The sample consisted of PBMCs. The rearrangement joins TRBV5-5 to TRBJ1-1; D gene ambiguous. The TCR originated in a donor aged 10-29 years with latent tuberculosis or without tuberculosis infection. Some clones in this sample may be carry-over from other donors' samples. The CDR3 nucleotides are TGTGCCAGCAGCCCCCCCGGGTCTCGCACTGAAGCTTTCTTT. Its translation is CASSPPGSRTEAFF.